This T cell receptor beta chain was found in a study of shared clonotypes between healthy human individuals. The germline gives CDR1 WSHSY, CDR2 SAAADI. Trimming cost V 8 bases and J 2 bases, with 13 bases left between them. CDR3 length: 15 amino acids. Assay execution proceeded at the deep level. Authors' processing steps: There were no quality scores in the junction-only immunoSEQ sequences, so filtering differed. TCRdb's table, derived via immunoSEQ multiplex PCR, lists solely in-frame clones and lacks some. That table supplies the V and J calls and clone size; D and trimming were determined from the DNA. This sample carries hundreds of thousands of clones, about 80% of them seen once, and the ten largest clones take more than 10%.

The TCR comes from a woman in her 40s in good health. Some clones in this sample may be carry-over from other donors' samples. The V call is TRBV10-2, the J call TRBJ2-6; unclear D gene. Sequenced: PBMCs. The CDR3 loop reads CASLQSRAGANVLTF. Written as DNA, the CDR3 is TGCGCCAGCCTCCAGAGTCGGGCTGGGGCCAACGTCCTGACTTTC.